This passage covers 32 T cell receptor beta chains from one sample sequenced in a study of CDR3 diversity in severe acne. TCRdb ran MiXCR on the PCR reads and lists one entry per CDR3 protein. The repertoire holds roughly 100,000 distinct CDR3 sequences, with 51% as singletons. Source material: blood. The receptors originated from a male donor with acne.

The gene calls are TRBV6-2 or TRBV6-3 and TRBJ2-5; possibly TRBD1 or TRBD2 for D (5 bases each). The CDR3 totals 12 residues. CDR1 is MNHEY and CDR2 is SVGEGT in the germline V gene. V shed 8 bases and J shed 5 bases, with 12 bases lying between them. CDR3 nucleotide sequence: TGTGCCAGCGACCAGGGCGGGGAGACCCAGTACTTC. The encoded protein is CASDQGGETQYF.

This clonotype was seen a handful of times. The chain carries TRBV7-9 and TRBJ2-1, with D perhaps matching TRBD1 or TRBD2 (8 bases each). The CDR3 is 18 residues long. The germline CDR1 and CDR2 sequences are SEHNR and FQNEAQ (reference sequence). The ends were cut back, 3 bases at V and 1 base at J, with 19 bases in the middle. Here the CDR3 DNA reads TGTGCCAGCAGCTTGACCCCAGGGGGCGGGAGGTCCTACAATGAGCAGTTCTTC. Protein product: CASSLTPGGGRSYNEQFF.

The J gene is TRBJ1-2, the V gene TRBV7-2; D is possibly TRBD1 (6 bases). V lost 3 bases, J lost 1 base, and 18 bases lay in between. This CDR3 region has 17 residues. CDR1 SGHTA and CDR2 FQGNSA come from the germline V gene. Written as DNA, the CDR3 is TGTGCCAGCAGCTTGGTCTTAAGGACAGCGATTAACTATGGCTACACCTTC. Translating gives CASSLVLRTAINYGYTF.

On this clonotype: The junction departs from germline at one end; a sequencing error may be responsible. The chain has TRBV20-1 and TRBJ1-2; D ambiguous. Germline CDR1 is DFQATT and CDR2 is SNEGSKA (reference sequence). The CDR3 covers 19 residues. The CDR3 DNA sequence: TGCAATGCTAGAGAACCACAAGATTACCAGCGAATAGTGAACTATGGCTACACCTTC. Its translation: CNAREPQDYQRIVNYGYTF.

About this clonotype itself: This may come from a read error, since a much larger clone is one base off. J is TRBJ2-6 and V is TRBV9; a weak D match, TRBD1 (5 bases). CDR3 length equals 17 residues. Germline-derived CDR1 and CDR2 are SGDLS and YYNGEE. The CDR3 sequence: CASSVEWVSSGANVPTF. In nucleotides, the CDR3 is TGTGCCAGCAGCGTAGAGTGGGTTAGCTCTGGGGCCAACGTCCCGACTTTC.

This chain links TRBV24-1 with TRBJ2-2, with D hard to call. This CDR3 contains 13 residues. V was trimmed by 6 bases and J by 10 bases, leaving 14 bases between them. Germline CDR1 and CDR2: KGHDR and SFDVKD. The CDR3 loop reads CATSLQLSEELFF. CDR3 DNA sequence: TGTGCCACCAGTCTACAATTAAGCGAGGAGCTGTTTTTT.

The table lists this clonotype with a few counts. A read error is possible here, since a much larger clone lies one base away. This sequence joins TRBV6-1 and TRBJ2-7, with D hard to call. The V end was cut by 0 bases, the J end by 2 bases, with 5 bases between. Germline V gene sequence: CDR1 MNHNS, CDR2 SASEGT. CDR3 length: 13 residues. This chain's CDR3 is CASSEAAPYEQYV. The DNA of the CDR3 is TGTGCCAGCAGTGAAGCGGCACCCTACGAGCAGTACGTC.

Ten or more counts support this clonotype. This chain links TRBV2 with TRBJ2-7, with TRBD2 as a possible D gene (6 bases). Trimming stripped 4 bases from V and 3 bases from J, with 19 bases between. The CDR3 sequence is 16 residues long. Germline V gene lookup returns CDR1 SNHLY and CDR2 FYNNEI. The CDR3 bases are TGTGCCAGCAGTGGTTCGGAGGGCAGGGCTCTCTACGAGCAGTACTTC. The encoded protein is CASSGSEGRALYEQYF.

This clonotype was counted ten times or more. The gene calls are TRBV20-1 and TRBJ2-5; 7 nucleotides match TRBD1. Trimming at V came to 1 base and at J to 2 bases, leaving 7 bases not matched to a gene. Germline V gene lookup returns CDR1 DFQATT and CDR2 SNEGSKA (reference sequence). The CDR3 runs 15 residues. The CDR3 bases are TGCAGTGCTAGAGCCAGAGGGACAGCGCAAGAGACCCAGTACTTC. It specifies CSARARGTAQETQYF.

In this sample, this clonotype turned up many times. The rearrangement joins TRBV20-1 to TRBJ1-6, with D possibly being TRBD1 (5 bases). Trimming cost V 0 bases and J 4 bases, with 16 bases left between them. The CDR3 spans 17 residues. Germline CDR1 and CDR2: DFQATT and SNEGSKA (reference sequence). The CDR3 loop is CSARDGVVREYNSPLHF. The CDR3 DNA reads as TGCAGTGCTAGAGATGGGGTAGTCAGGGAATATAATTCACCCCTCCACTTT.

V gene TRBV7-2 combines with J gene TRBJ1-4; D uncertain. V dropped 6 bases and J dropped 6 bases, with 11 bases sitting between them. Germline CDR1 reads SGHTA; CDR2 reads FQGNSA. The CDR3 runs 13 residues. CDR3 residues: CASSPGNDEKLFF. The CDR3 DNA sequence: TGTGCCAGCAGTCCCGGTAACGATGAAAAACTGTTTTTT.

The rearrangement links TRBV11-3 to TRBJ2-7; D unresolved. Germline V lookup: CDR1 SGHNT, CDR2 YENEEA. The CDR3 has 16 residues. V was trimmed by 5 bases and J by 2 bases, leaving 19 bases between them. The CDR3 protein is CASSQQFSASPYEQYF. CDR3 nucleotide sequence: TGTGCCAGCAGCCAACAATTTTCGGCGTCCCCCTACGAGCAGTACTTC.

This clonotype occurred many times. The CDR3 protein is CASSPGNRETQYF. DNA of the CDR3: TGTGCCAGCTCACCCGGTAACCGAGAGACCCAGTACTTC. The chain joins TRBV18 to TRBJ2-5; D not certain. V lost 3 bases to trimming and J lost 4 bases, with 9 bases between them. CDR3 length equals 13 residues. Looked up from germline, CDR1 is KGHSH and CDR2 is LQKENI.

As regards this clonotype: A much larger clone differs by one base, so this may be a read error. DNA of the CDR3: TGTGCCATCAGTTCCGAGCTGCTAGATATCACAGATACGCAGTATTTT. This translates into CAISSELLDITDTQYF. J is TRBJ2-3 and V is TRBV15, with D unclear. The germline V gene encodes CDR1 LNHNV and CDR2 YYDKDF (reference sequence). Deletions cut 10 bases from V and 2 bases from J, with 22 bases between. The CDR3 is made up of 16 amino acids.

The CDR3 loop is CSVDSKQETQYF. The CDR3 DNA reads TGCAGCGTTGATAGTAAACAAGAGACCCAGTACTTC. The genes are TRBV29-1 and TRBJ2-5, with D uncertain. Germline V gene sequence: CDR1 SQVTM, CDR2 ANQGSEA. The CDR3 spans 12 residues. V lost 3 bases, J lost 2 bases, and 7 bases lay in between.

This rearrangement joins TRBV4-1 to TRBJ1-1, with a possible D match to TRBD1 (6 bases). Germline CDR1 reads MGHRA; CDR2 reads YSYEKL. V lost 2 bases and J 1 base, leaving 11 bases between the germline ends. The CDR3 contains 15 residues. DNA of the CDR3: TGCGCCAGCAGCCAAACGGACAGAAAGAACACTGAAGCTTTCTTT. It is translated as CASSQTDRKNTEAFF.

The rearrangement links TRBV2 to TRBJ2-5, with unresolved D. The germline V gene has CDR1 SNHLY and CDR2 FYNNEI. This CDR3 is built from 12 residues. V dropped 0 bases and J dropped 6 bases, with 5 bases sitting between them. For the CDR3, the DNA is TGTGCCAGCAGTGAAGCTGTGCAGACCCAGTACTTC. Translating it yields CASSEAVQTQYF.

This clonotype was counted at least ten times. The chain carries TRBV19 and TRBJ2-7; D gene ambiguous. The germline CDR1 and CDR2 sequences are LNHDA and SQIVND (reference sequence). CDR3 length: 14 amino acids. The V end was cut by 2 bases, the J end by 1 base, with 9 bases between. In nucleotides, the CDR3 is TGTGCCAGTAGTATATCCCTGACTTCCTACGAGCAGTACTTC. The encoded protein is CASSISLTSYEQYF.

The chain has TRBV5-1 and TRBJ2-1, with 8 bases matching TRBD2. V gave up 5 bases and J gave up 1 base; unmatched junction bases: 8. The germline gives CDR1 SGHRS, CDR2 YFSETQ. This CDR3 spans 16 amino acids. The CDR3 DNA is TGCGCCAGCAGTAAGGAAAGACTAGCGTCCTACAATGAGCAGTTCTTC. Its translation is CASSKERLASYNEQFF.

Ten or more counts support this clonotype. DNA of the CDR3: TGTGCCGCCGGGACAGGGTTTATGAACACTGAAGCTTTCTTT. This sequence encodes CAAGTGFMNTEAFF. This chain uses TRBV7-9 with TRBJ1-1; the match to TRBD1 covers 9 bases. CDR3 length: 14 residues. V trimming: 11 bases; J trimming: 0 bases; junction bases outside the gene matches: 7. CDR1 SEHNR and CDR2 FQNEAQ come from the germline V gene (reference sequence).

The V call is TRBV20-1, the J call TRBJ2-3; 7 nucleotides align to TRBD2. Per germline, CDR1 DFQATT and CDR2 SNEGSKA (reference sequence). The CDR3 spans 15 residues. The trim removed 3 bases at V and 3 bases at J, leaving 9 bases unmatched. CDR3 nucleotide sequence: TGCAGTGCTAGGGTCTCGGCGGGAGTTACAGATACGCAGTATTTT. Residues: CSARVSAGVTDTQYF.

V and J are TRBV9 and TRBJ2-7; D is undetermined. V shed 0 bases and J shed 2 bases, with 18 bases lying between them. The CDR3 loop spans 17 amino acids. Germline V gene data show CDR1 as SGDLS and CDR2 as YYNGEE. CDR3 coding DNA: TGTGCCAGCAGCGTAGGTGGCAGCTTGGGTAATACCTACGAGCAGTACTTC. Protein product: CASSVGGSLGNTYEQYF.

V usage is TRBV7-9 and J usage is TRBJ2-7; D is perhaps TRBD1 or TRBD2 (6 bases each). This CDR3 is 16 amino acids long. The germline V and J ends were trimmed by 5 bases and 7 bases, with 24 bases remaining between them. Germline V gene lookup returns CDR1 SEHNR and CDR2 FQNEAQ (reference sequence). The CDR3 sequence is CASSKDAGGRLGEQYF. The CDR3 DNA reads TGTGCCAGCAGCAAGGACGCTGGGGGGCGACTTGGGGAGCAGTACTTC.

The CDR3 nucleotides are TGCGCCAGCAGCCAAGGGACTAGCGGGACCTTCCAGTTCTTC. Protein: CASSQGTSGTFQFF. This chain links TRBV4-3 with TRBJ2-1, with 12 bases fitting TRBD2. CDR3 size: 14 residues. The germline gives CDR1 LGHNA, CDR2 YSLEER. Trimming cost V 1 base and J 13 bases; bases outside gene matches: 5.

The sample holds one count of this clonotype. A much larger clone lies one base from this, so it may be a read error. This CDR3 is missing its conserved last phenylalanine or tryptophan, likely due to a read error. This chain joins TRBV5-1 and TRBJ2-1, with D possibly being TRBD2 (5 bases). V was cut by 0 bases and J by 2 bases, with 9 bases left in between. The germline gives CDR1 SGHRS, CDR2 YFSETQ. CDR3 length equals 15 residues. CDR3 bases: TGCGCCAGCAGCTTGGGAGGGCGCACCTACAATGAGCAGTTCTCC. It is translated as CASSLGGRTYNEQFS.

V and J are TRBV29-1 and TRBJ1-1, with a possible D match to TRBD1 (6 bases). Germline V gene sequence: CDR1 SQVTM, CDR2 ANQGSEA. The germline V and J ends were trimmed by 7 bases and 8 bases, with 20 bases remaining between them. CDR3 length: 13 residues. CDR3 protein: CSAGVPGATEAFF. In DNA form, the CDR3 reads TGCAGCGCTGGAGTTCCAGGGGCAACGGAAGCTTTCTTT.

As concerns this clonotype: Since a much larger clone is just one base distant, this may be a read error. The rearrangement uses TRBV6-2 or TRBV6-3 and TRBJ1-2; D possibly corresponds to TRBD1 (5 bases). This CDR3 contains 12 residues. Germline loops: CDR1 MNHEY, CDR2 SVGEGT. CDR3 bases: TGTGCCAGCAGAACGGGGGTTAATGGCTGCACCTTC. Amino acid sequence: CASRTGVNGCTF.

As for this clonotype: Germline is not matched at one junction end, which may reflect a read error. The rearrangement joins TRBV15 to TRBJ2-7; 12 positions match TRBD2. CDR1 LNHNV and CDR2 YYDKDF come from the germline V gene (reference sequence). This CDR3 has 17 residues. CDR3 nucleotides: TGTGCCAGCAGCCCAGGGACTAGCGGGCTAGGGAGCTACGAGCAGTACTTC. It encodes CASSPGTSGLGSYEQYF.

This clonotype has a count of ten or more. V usage is TRBV5-1 and J usage is TRBJ2-1; 10 bases align to TRBD1. Looked up from germline, CDR1 is SGHRS and CDR2 is YFSETQ. The CDR3 covers 12 residues. Unmatched junction bases numbered 3, after V lost 0 bases and J lost 15 bases. The DNA for the CDR3 is TGCGCCAGCAGCTTGGGGGACAGGGGATTGTTCTTC. Translating it yields CASSLGDRGLFF.

The V call is TRBV4-3, the J call TRBJ2-7; 9 bases agree with TRBD2. The CDR3 is 16 residues long. J lost 4 bases, V lost 1 base, and 8 bases had no gene match. Germline CDR1 LGHNA, CDR2 YSLEER. This CDR3 reads CASSQALGLAGYEQYF. The CDR3, as DNA: TGCGCCAGCAGCCAAGCCCTCGGGCTAGCGGGATACGAGCAGTACTTC.

The table lists this clonotype with a count of one. The V gene is TRBV29-1, the J gene TRBJ2-7; 8 nucleotides match TRBD1. Germline V gene lookup returns CDR1 SQVTM and CDR2 ANQGSEA. The CDR3 totals 13 residues. V trimming: 6 bases; J trimming: 2 bases; junction bases outside the gene matches: 6. This chain's CDR3 is CSVDRQGTYEQYF. As DNA, the CDR3 is TGCAGCGTCGATAGACAGGGGACCTACGAGCAGTACTTC.

The chain has TRBV10-3 and TRBJ2-5; D is unclear. Per the germline V gene, CDR1 is ENHRY and CDR2 is SYGVKD. There are 13 residues in the CDR3. The V end lost 6 bases, the J end lost 5 bases, and 13 bases lay between the germline ends. The CDR3 region has the DNA TGTGCCATCAGCTCCACCCGTTTCGAGACCCAGTACTTC. Residues: CAISSTRFETQYF.